This T cell receptor beta chain appears in the sequencing data of a study of T cell repertoires in cytomegalovirus infection. Study details: Matching HLA type, along with CMV infection, was indicated by public TCR beta signatures.

Details on this clonotype: What it binds is not known.

Each CDR3 protein is one row after TCRdb ran MiXCR on the reads. The sample carries 750,000 to 950,000 distinct CDR3 sequences, 29% recorded once. Trimming pared 0 bases from V and 10 bases from J, leaving 4 bases between. The germline V gene encodes CDR1 LNHNV and CDR2 YYDKDF (reference sequence). The length of the CDR3 is 12 residues. Material: cultured CD8+ T cells from PBMCs, obtained from culture after CMV antigen stimulation. The sequence derives from a human donor in good health (CMV status not recorded). Some clones in this sample may be carry-over from other donors' samples. The chain is built from TRBV15 and TRBJ1-6, with D unclear. CDR3 amino acids: CATSRDQSPLHF. CDR3 DNA sequence: TGTGCCACCAGCAGAGATCAATCACCCCTCCACTTT.